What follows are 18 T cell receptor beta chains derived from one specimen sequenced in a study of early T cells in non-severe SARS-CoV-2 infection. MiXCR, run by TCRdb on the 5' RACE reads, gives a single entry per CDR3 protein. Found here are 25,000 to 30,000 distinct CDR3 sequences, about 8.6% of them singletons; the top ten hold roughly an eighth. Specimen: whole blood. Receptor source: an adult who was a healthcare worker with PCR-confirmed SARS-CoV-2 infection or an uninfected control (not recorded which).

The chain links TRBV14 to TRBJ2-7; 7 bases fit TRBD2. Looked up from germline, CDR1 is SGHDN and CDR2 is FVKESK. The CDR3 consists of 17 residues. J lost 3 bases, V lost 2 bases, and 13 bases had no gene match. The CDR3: CASSQLVSWTGGYEQYF. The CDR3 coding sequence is TGTGCCAGCAGCCAACTCGTGTCCTGGACGGGGGGCTACGAGCAGTACTTC.

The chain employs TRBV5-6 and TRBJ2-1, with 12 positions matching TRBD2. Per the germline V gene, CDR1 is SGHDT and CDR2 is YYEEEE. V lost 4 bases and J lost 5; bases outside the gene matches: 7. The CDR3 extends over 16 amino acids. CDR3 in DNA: TGTGCCAGCAGCCGGAGGCCTAGCGGGGGGGACAATGAGCAGTTCTTC. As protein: CASSRRPSGGDNEQFF. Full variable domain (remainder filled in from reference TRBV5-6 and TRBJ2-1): DAGVTQSPTHLIKTRGQQVTLRCSPKSGHDTVSWYQQALGQGPQFIFQYYEEEERQRGNFPDRFSGHQFPNYSSELNVNALLLGDSALYLCASSRRPSGGDNEQFFGPGTRLTVL.

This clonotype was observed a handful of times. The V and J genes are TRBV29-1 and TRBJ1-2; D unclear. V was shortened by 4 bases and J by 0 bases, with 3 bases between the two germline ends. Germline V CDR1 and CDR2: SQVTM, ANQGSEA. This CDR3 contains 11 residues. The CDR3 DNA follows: TGCAGCGTTGTTGCTAACTATGGCTACACCTTC. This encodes CSVVANYGYTF.

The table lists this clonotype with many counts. CDR3 in amino acids: CSVSGPTDTQYF. The CDR3 region has the DNA TGCAGCGTCTCTGGGCCCACAGATACGCAGTATTTT. This rearrangement joins TRBV29-1 to TRBJ2-3; unclear D gene. Trimming cost V 6 bases and J 2 bases, with 9 bases left between them. The CDR3 consists of 12 residues. Germline CDR1 reads SQVTM; CDR2 reads ANQGSEA.

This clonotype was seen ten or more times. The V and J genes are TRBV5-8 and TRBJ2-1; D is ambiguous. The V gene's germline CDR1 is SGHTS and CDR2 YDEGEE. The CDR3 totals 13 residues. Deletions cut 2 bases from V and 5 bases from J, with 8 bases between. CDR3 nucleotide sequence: TGTGCCAGCAGCTTCGTCGGAGACAATGAGCAGTTCTTC. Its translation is CASSFVGDNEQFF.

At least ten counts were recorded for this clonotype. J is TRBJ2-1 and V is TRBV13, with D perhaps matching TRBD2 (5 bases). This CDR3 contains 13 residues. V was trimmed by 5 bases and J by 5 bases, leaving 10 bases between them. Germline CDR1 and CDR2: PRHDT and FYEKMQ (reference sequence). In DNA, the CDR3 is TGTGCCAGCAGCCCCGACTACAACAATGAGCAGTTCTTC. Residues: CASSPDYNNEQFF.

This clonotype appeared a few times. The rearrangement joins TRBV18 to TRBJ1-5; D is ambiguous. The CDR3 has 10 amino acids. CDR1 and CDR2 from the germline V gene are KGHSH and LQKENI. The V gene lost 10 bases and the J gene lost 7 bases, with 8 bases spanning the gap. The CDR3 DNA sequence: TGTGCCATCTTGGGGCAGCCCCAGCATTTT. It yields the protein CAILGQPQHF.

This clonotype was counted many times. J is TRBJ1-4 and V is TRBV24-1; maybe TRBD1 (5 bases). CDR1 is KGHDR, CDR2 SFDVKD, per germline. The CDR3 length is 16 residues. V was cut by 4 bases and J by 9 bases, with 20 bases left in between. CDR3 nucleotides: TGTGCCACCAGTGACCCGAAGGGCCTCCGGGGCCAAAAACTGTTTTTT. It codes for CATSDPKGLRGQKLFF.

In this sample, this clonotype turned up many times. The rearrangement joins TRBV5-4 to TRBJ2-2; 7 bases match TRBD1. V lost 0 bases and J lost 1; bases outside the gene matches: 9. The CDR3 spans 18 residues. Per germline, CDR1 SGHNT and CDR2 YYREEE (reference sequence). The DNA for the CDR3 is TGTGCCAGCAGCTTGGTACAGGGGAGAGGTTTGAACACCGGGGAGCTGTTTTTT. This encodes CASSLVQGRGLNTGELFF. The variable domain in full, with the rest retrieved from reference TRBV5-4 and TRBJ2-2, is ETGVTQSPTHLIKTRGQQVTLRCSSQSGHNTVSWYQQALGQGPQFIFQYYREEENGRGNFPPRFSGLQFPNYSSELNVNALELDDSALYLCASSLVQGRGLNTGELFFGEGSRLTVL.

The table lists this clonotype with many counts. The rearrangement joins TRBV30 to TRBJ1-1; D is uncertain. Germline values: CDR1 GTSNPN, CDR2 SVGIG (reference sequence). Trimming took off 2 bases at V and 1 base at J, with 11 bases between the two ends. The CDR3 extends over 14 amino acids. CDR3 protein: CAWSYAPQNTEAFF. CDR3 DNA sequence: TGTGCCTGGAGTTATGCACCTCAGAACACTGAAGCTTTCTTT. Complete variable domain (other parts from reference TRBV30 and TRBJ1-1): SQTIHQWPATLVQPVGSPLSLECTVEGTSNPNLYWYRQAAGRGLQLLFYSVGIGQISSEVPQNLSASRPQDRQFILSSKKLLLSDSGFYLCAWSYAPQNTEAFFGQGTRLTVV.

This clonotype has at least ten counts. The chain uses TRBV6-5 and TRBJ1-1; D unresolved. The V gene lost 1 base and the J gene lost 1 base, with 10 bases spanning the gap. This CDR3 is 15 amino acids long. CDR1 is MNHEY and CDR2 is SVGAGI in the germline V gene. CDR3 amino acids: CASSYFTTPNTEAFF. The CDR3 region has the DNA TGTGCCAGCAGTTACTTCACAACACCGAACACTGAAGCTTTCTTT.

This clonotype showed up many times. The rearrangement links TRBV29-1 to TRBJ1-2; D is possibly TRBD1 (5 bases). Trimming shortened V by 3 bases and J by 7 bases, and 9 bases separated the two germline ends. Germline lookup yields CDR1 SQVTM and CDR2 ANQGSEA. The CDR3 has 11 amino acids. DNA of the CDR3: TGCAGCGTTGACGGGGCGGGTGGCTACACCTTC. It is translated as CSVDGAGGYTF.

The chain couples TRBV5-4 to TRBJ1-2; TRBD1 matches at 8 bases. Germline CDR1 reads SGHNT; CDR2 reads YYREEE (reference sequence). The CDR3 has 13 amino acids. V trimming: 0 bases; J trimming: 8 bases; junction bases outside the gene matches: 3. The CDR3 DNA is TGTGCCAGCAGCTTGGTGCAGGGGGCAGGCTACACCTTC. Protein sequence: CASSLVQGAGYTF.

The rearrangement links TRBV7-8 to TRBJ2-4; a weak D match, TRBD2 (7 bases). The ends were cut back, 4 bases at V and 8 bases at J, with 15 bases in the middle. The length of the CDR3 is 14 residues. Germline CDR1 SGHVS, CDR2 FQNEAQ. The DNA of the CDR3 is TGTGCCAGCAGCTCCCAAACAGGGAGGGACATTCAGTACTTC. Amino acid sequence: CASSSQTGRDIQYF.

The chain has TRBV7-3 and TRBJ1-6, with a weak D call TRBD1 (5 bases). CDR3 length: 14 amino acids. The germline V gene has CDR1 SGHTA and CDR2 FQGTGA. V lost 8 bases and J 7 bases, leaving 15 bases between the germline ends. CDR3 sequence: CASSEGPTNSPLHF. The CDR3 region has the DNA TGTGCCAGCTCAGAGGGACCGACCAATTCACCCCTCCACTTT.

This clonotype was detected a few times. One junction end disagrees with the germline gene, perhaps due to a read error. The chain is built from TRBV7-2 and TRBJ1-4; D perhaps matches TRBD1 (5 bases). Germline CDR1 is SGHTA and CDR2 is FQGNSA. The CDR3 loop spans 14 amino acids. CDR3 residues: CVSSRETGVGKLFF. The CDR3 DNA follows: TGTGTCAGCAGCCGAGAAACAGGCGTAGGAAAACTGTTTTTT.

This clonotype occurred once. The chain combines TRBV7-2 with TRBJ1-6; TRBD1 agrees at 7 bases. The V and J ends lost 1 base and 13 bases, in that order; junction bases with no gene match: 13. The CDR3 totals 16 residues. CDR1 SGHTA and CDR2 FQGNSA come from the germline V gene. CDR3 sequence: CASSLGAQGDNTPLHF. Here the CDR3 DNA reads TGTGCCAGCAGCTTAGGCGCCCAGGGGGATAATACCCCCCTCCACTTT.

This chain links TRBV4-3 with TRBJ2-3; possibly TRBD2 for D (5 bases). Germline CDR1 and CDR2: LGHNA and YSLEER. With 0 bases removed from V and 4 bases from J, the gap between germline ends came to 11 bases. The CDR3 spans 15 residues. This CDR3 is CASSQEGRSADTQYF. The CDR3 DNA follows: TGCGCCAGCAGCCAAGAAGGGAGAAGTGCAGATACGCAGTATTTT.